This T cell receptor beta chain was captured in a study of cytomegalovirus exposure and HLA in healthy donors (dated by TCRdb to about 2017). Study-wide context: An earlier analysis of approximately 600 of the donors reported approximately 270 Gb of sequence data and 117 million unique TCR beta sequences from about 179 million T cells. A later genetic analysis took genome-wide SNP genotypes for about 65% of the 666 donors and used that subset as a discovery cohort. A separate validation cohort of 100 to 150 different subjects was used in addition to the 666-subject first cohort. The study aimed to test whether cataloging public T cell receptors could reveal signatures of past pathogen exposure. Typing coverage varied by locus: 629-630 donors for A, B, C, DRB1 and DQB1; 500 to 550 for DQA1; some 610 for DPA1; around 490 for DPB1. To decide whether each TCR beta V gene segment behaved as functional or pseudogenic, an earlier analysis of fewer than 750 of the donors relied on high-throughput TCR beta sequencing. Class I and class II HLA loci were covered by the typing at four-digit resolution. Rather than drawing on any new phenotypic data, the later analysis identified candidate immune exposures from TCR beta sequences and the way those sequences occurred across donors. Of the 350 to 450 genotyped donors, 80% to 90% were placed in the genetic ancestry cluster associated with self-reported Caucasian donors. The study profiled the T cell repertoires of approximately 700 subjects by immunosequencing and related them to cytomegalovirus serostatus. Among some 410 genotyped donors of the cohort, an average of approximately 240,000 unique TCR beta nucleotide sequences were sequenced per donor, around 20% of them non-productive. In a later analysis, previously published TCR beta repertoires from some 640 donors were re-analyzed and high-resolution HLA genotyping was added so that TCR occurrence patterns could be studied. Donor age, sex, ethnicity and CMV serostatus were compiled together with the repertoire data. The study combined high-throughput TCR immunosequencing, statistical association of individual TCRs with disease status, and machine learning to predict cytomegalovirus infection status. All discovery cohort repertoires had been generated on a single sequencing platform. Around 320 gigabases of sequencing data and approximately 84 million unique TCR sequences were included in an early release covering over 600 HLA-typed donors. Four to six DR-DQ haplotypes were handled as single units for association and clustering, since linkage in the cohort was strong. Points the paper makes about the study in general: A cluster of highly shared sequence variants was judged likely to be a technical artifact of the sequencing pipeline. At a false discovery rate of 0.05, a later analysis linked approximately 18,000 TCR beta sequences to specific HLA alleles. For the cohort, immune exposure information was limited to CMV serostatus. An earlier analysis of around 500 of the donors showed that most TCR beta V segments appeared in productive rearrangements either about 87% or about 30% of the time, which broadly matched IMGT annotations. This cohort had only TCR beta chains sequenced, and the lack of alpha or paired-chain data limited which features could be detected. Because HLA typing was missing for some donors at each locus, association tests included only the typed subset. Linkage disequilibrium might explain the correlated functional status among segregating V segments, but an unknown experimental factor could not be ruled out. In a later analysis, HLA-associated TCR beta chains showed more clonal expansion and lower generation probabilities than non-associated chains that were equally common. In a later genetic analysis, a missense DCLRE1C variant was associated with V-gene and J-gene trimming of TCR beta chains, and the association was replicated in an independent cohort. The classifier was reported to diagnose cytomegalovirus status with high specificity and sensitivity in both the original cohort and the validation cohort. Roughly uniform sequencing depth across donors was assumed in presence/absence analyses, although this assumption may not hold. Because counts were too low, roughly 18 rarely observed V segments, including chromosome 9 orphons, were left out of the earlier analysis of 587 of the donors. According to a later analysis, TCR association rates differed among HLA loci, with DRB1 alleles showing the most associated TCRs and HLA-C alleles showing the fewest. Assigning TCR associations to individual alleles was difficult when HLA alleles, especially DR and DQ, strongly co-occurred. Most TCR sequences were observed very rarely across donors, whereas some public TCRs were present in many individuals. In a later genetic analysis, fewer N-insertions in productive TCRs were reported among donors in an Asian-associated ancestry cluster than the roughly 670-donor mean. In the study, some 180 TCR beta chains were listed as associated with cytomegalovirus. According to a later analysis, parvovirus B19, influenza, CMV and Epstein-Barr virus appeared linked to several top co-occurrence clusters. According to the authors, the approach could potentially be generalized to other disease states and immunological phenotypes. A few of the identified cytomegalovirus-associated TCR beta chains were confirmed in vitro to be specific for cytomegalovirus antigens. A further reported finding was that TCR beta sequences accurately predicted the HLA-A and HLA-B alleles for most subjects in the first cohort. Some IMGT-functional V segments, including TRBV6-2 and TRBV6-3, could not be told apart with the 87-base-pair reads, so those segments were excluded. A later analysis found that most CMV-associated TCR beta chains appeared HLA-restricted, with HLA associations seemingly driven largely by CMV exposure.

Libraries came from the immunoSEQ multiplex PCR assay. For the multiplex PCR, a mixture combining 60 forward primers for TCR Vbeta segments and 13 reverse primers for TCR Jbeta segments was used. A multiplex PCR assay on genomic DNA amplified the CDR3 region of rearranged TCR beta genes. The amplified TCR beta libraries were sequenced on the Illumina HiSeq System as 87-base-pair reads. Per the source publication's procedure: In a later analysis, some 80 million unique TCR beta chains were counted across the roughly 610 repertoires, and roughly 10 million of these chains were shared by at least two donors. A nearest-neighbor algorithm error-corrected the raw reads and collapsed the reads into unique sequences, merging closely related sequences to remove PCR and sequencing errors. Alignment of CDR3 sequences to IMGT reference sequences was used to assign V, D and J gene segments. For a sequence to be retained, at least a six-nucleotide match to both a V gene segment and a J gene segment was required. A rearrangement counted as productive if the CDR3 had no stop codons and remained in frame with V and J, and every other rearrangement counted as non-productive. Following IMGT convention, CDR3 was defined as the stretch from the second conserved V-encoded cysteine to the conserved J-encoded phenylalanine. The earlier analysis of a few hundred of the donors excluded sequences that lacked an unambiguous match to a single V gene segment. In an earlier analysis of about 590 of the donors, a V segment was called functional when productive rearrangements were above 56.7%, and segregating when the standard deviation between donors exceeded 5%. A statistical classification framework was built for diagnosing cytomegalovirus status from the catalog of TCR beta chain sequences. In a later analysis, TCR nucleotide sequences were compared against IMGT/GENE-DB human TR gene sequences so that V and J genes could be assigned. The TCRdist pipeline was used in a later analysis to assign CDR3 sequences and most-parsimonious VDJ recombination scenarios. A later analysis defined each TCR beta chain by its CDR3 amino acid sequence plus V-gene family, and excluded reads lacking a unique V-gene family. In a later analysis, 500 to 700 highly shared, low-generation-probability nucleotide sequences were removed to address suspected cross-contamination and a sequencing artifact. For each public chain, a later analysis derived a clonal expansion index from normalized ranks of inferred template counts within each repertoire. In a later analysis, generation probabilities were computed using a VDJ recombination model fitted to out-of-frame rearrangements, and the results were checked against IGoR. Hypergeometric tests were used in a later analysis to score TCR-TCR, TCR-HLA and TCR-CMV co-occurrence, with a repertoire-size bias correction applied to the TCR pairs. To estimate false discovery rates, a later analysis permuted the HLA or CMV assignments 20 times. A later analysis grouped co-occurring TCRs with DBSCAN, adding TCRdist sequence similarity when clustering within HLA-allele-positive subsets. For co-occurrence clustering, repertoires with fewer than 30,000 or more than 120,000 public chains were excluded, along with several repertoires with anomalous nucleotide sharing. In its TCRdb copy, this immuneACCESS table keeps in-frame sequences only and misses some clones. Where compared with another copy, unresolved V genes explain less than half of these, and the others have no known cause. The D gene and trimming were derived from the DNA, and the V and J assignments and clone size from that table. This specimen's table enumerates tens of thousands of clones. The ten largest clones represent about 3.8% of the sample.

About this clone itself: What antigen it recognizes has not been identified.

From cysteine to phenylalanine, the CDR3 is 15 amino acids long. Only the CDR3 portion is preserved as DNA: 45 bases, with reading frame beginning at the first base. CDR1 and CDR2, looked up from the germline V gene, are MNHEY and SVGAGI. Relative to germline, V is 6 bases shorter and J is 0 bases shorter, with 15 bases between their ends. In total, 500 to 700 healthy bone marrow donors made up the cohort. At the time of sampling, every cohort member was nominally healthy, though immune exposures that went unrecorded were likely present. The donor was CMV seropositive and was included in the group of 250 to 300 seropositive cohort members. Each donor provided a peripheral blood sample, and peripheral blood mononuclear cells were used for TCR beta sequencing. The Qiagen DNeasy Blood Extraction Kit was used to extract genomic DNA from the blood cell samples.

Rearrangement joined TRBV6-5 to TRBJ2-7; 6 matching bases give a weak D call of TRBD1. The specimen was PBMCs. This receptor was obtained from a female donor in good health and CMV-seropositive. The CDR3 protein: CASRTWDTSSYEQYF. In nucleotide form, the sequence is TGTGCCAGCAGGACCTGGGACACCAGCTCCTACGAGCAGTACTTC.